The present T cell receptor beta chain was sequenced within a study of blood T cell repertoires in COVID-19. Trimming stripped 3 bases from V and 4 bases from J, with 10 bases between. Germline loops: CDR1 DFQATT, CDR2 SNEGSKA (reference sequence). This CDR3 has 12 residues. The repertoire was sequenced with immunoSEQ multiplex PCR; TCRdb's copy has only in-frame clones and lacks some. Of 110,000 or so clones in the sample, less than 90% are singletons; the top ten hold around 8%. This chain joins TRBV20-1 and TRBJ2-7; D is perhaps TRBD2 (5 bases). The sequenced material came from peripheral blood. The sequence was obtained from a man aged 70-80 years who had recovered from COVID-19. CDR3 sequence (DNA): TGCAGTGCTAGTGCCTCGGGGTACGAGCAGTACTTC. Protein product: CSASASGYEQYF.